This T cell receptor beta chain is from a study of blood T cell repertoires in COVID-19. On the study more broadly: Sample material is recorded as cDNA or gDNA derived from T cells, B-cell-depleted T cells, or PBMCs.

The length of the CDR3 is 16 residues. Per germline, CDR1 SGDLS and CDR2 YYNGEE. With V trimmed by 0 bases and J by 6 bases, 9 bases remained unmatched. The table came from immunoSEQ multiplex PCR; TCRdb's copy has only in-frame clones and leaves some out. The sample lists over 200,000 clones; about four fifths were seen once. This clone came up many times. The receptor was derived from a man aged 55 to 70 who had recovered from COVID-19. The sequenced sample was PBMCs or T cells enriched from blood (not recorded which). The chain is built from TRBV9 and TRBJ2-3, with 8 bases that match TRBD2. CDR3: CASSVASGGVADTQYF. CDR3 sequence (DNA): TGTGCCAGCAGCGTAGCAAGCGGGGGCGTCGCTGATACGCAGTATTTT.